These 29 T cell receptor beta chains came from one sample sequenced in a study of T cell clonality in common variable immunodeficiency. Assay: immunoSEQ multiplex PCR; the TCRdb copy retains only in-frame clones and omits some. The sample includes some 38,000 clones, none of them occurring once. Sequencing was performed on peripheral blood mononuclear cells. The receptors originated from a person aged 18 to 70 in good health.

This clone has ten or more counts. The part of the CDR3 DNA that was read is TGTGCCAACAGACTAGAATTGAACACTGAA. It translates to CANRLELNTE. Given in full, the CDR3 is CANRLELNTEAFF. The V gene is TRBV14, the J gene TRBJ1-1, with D unclear. From the germline J gene comes the end of the CDR3, since the read stops 3 residues before it. Trimming took 10 bases from V and 0 from J, leaving 12 bases between them. CDR1 SGHDN and CDR2 FVKESK come from the germline V gene. This CDR3 contains 13 residues.

This clone was observed at least ten times. The read stops 3 residues short of the end of the CDR3; the missing end is completed from the germline J gene. The chain carries TRBV4-1 and TRBJ2-3; D uncertain. Germline CDR1 is MGHRA and CDR2 is YSYEKL. This CDR3 is built from 14 residues. V was cut by 0 bases and J by 0 bases, with 4 bases left in between. CDR3 DNA, as far as it was read: TGCGCCAGCAGCCAAGACCTTAGCACAGATACG. It specifies CASSQDLSTDT. The whole CDR3 protein is CASSQDLSTDTQYF.

This clone was seen ten or more times. The covered CDR3 bases are TGTGCCAGCCCCCCAAACGGGAAGCGGGGGGGGAATGAG. Protein: CASPPNGKRGGNE. The entire CDR3 protein reads CASPPNGKRGGNEQFF. This chain connects TRBV28 to TRBJ2-1, with 10 bases matching TRBD2. The read stops 3 residues short of the end of the CDR3; the missing end is completed from the germline J gene. The CDR3 is 16 amino acids. Germline V gives CDR1 MDHEN, CDR2 SYDVKM. The V gene end was trimmed by 8 bases and the J gene end by 7 bases; junction bases not matched to a gene: 14.

This clone came up many times. The CDR3 extends 3 residues past the end of the read, so its final part is completed from the germline J gene. This chain joins TRBV6-2 or TRBV6-3 and TRBJ1-1; TRBD1 agrees at 10 bases. After removal of 5 bases from V and 7 bases from J, the junction contained 7 bases not matched to a gene. This CDR3 comprises 14 residues. In germline, CDR1 is MNHEY, CDR2 SVGEGT. CDR3 bases read: TGTGCCAGCAGTGACAGGGGGCTGATTCGTGAA. This gives the protein CASSDRGLIRE. The full CDR3 is CASSDRGLIREAFF.

This clone was detected ten times or more. The sequenced fragment ends 3 residues before the CDR3 boundary, so the rest is inferred from the germline J gene. V is TRBV10-3 and J is TRBJ1-4; no clear D. Germline CDR1 and CDR2: ENHRY and SYGVKD. V shed 6 bases and J shed 4 bases, with 9 bases lying between them. There are 13 residues in the CDR3. The CDR3 sequence: CAISTGDNEKLFF. CDR3 bases read: TGTGCCATCAGCACCGGGGATAATGAAAAA.

This clone was recorded many times. The DNA read from the CDR3 is TGTGCCAGTAGAAAACCCCGGGACAGCCTCTCTGGAAACACC. This codes for CASRKPRDSLSGNT. Given in full, the CDR3 is CASRKPRDSLSGNTIYF. This sequence joins TRBV19 and TRBJ1-3, with 7 bases aligning to TRBD1. The observed sequence ends 3 residues before the CDR3 terminus, with the missing tail filled in from the germline J gene. Germline values: CDR1 LNHDA, CDR2 SQIVND (reference sequence). There are 17 residues in the CDR3. Trimming removed 6 bases from V and 0 bases from J; junction bases left unmatched: 11.

This clone was seen repeatedly, ten times or more. The read is 3 residues too short to cover the CDR3 end, so that end is filled in from the germline J gene. V is TRBV27 and J is TRBJ1-6, with D possibly matching TRBD1 (5 bases). The germline V and J ends were trimmed by 11 bases and 0 bases, with 20 bases remaining between them. The CDR3 is made up of 17 amino acids. Germline V gives CDR1 MNHEY, CDR2 SMNVEV (reference sequence). The covered CDR3 bases are TGTGCCTCCCGGGGGGGAGAGATGAGCTCCTATAATTCACCC. This codes for CASRGGEMSSYNSP. The CDR3 as a whole reads CASRGGEMSSYNSPLHF.

This clone has a handful of counts. The CDR3 end is not reached by the read, which stops 3 residues before it; the germline J gene fills it in. The chain has TRBV27 and TRBJ2-5; D not certain. V was trimmed by 11 bases and J by 5 bases, leaving 9 bases between them. CDR1 is MNHEY and CDR2 is SMNVEV in the germline V gene (reference sequence). The CDR3 is made up of 10 amino acids. The sequenced CDR3 bases are TGTGCCGACACTCGGGAGACC. Translating it yields CADTRET. The CDR3 as a whole reads CADTRETQYF.

This clone appeared many times. The read ends 3 residues shy of where the CDR3 ends; the end is completed using the germline J gene. The V call is TRBV20-1, the J call TRBJ2-3, with TRBD1 identical over 8 bases. Germline loops: CDR1 DFQATT, CDR2 SNEGSKA (reference sequence). The CDR3 spans 15 residues. Unmatched junction bases numbered 13, after V lost 7 bases and J lost 4 bases. The sequenced CDR3 bases are TGCAGTGTTCTTCGAGGACAGGGAATCGCAGATACG. Translated: CSVLRGQGIADT. The entire CDR3 is CSVLRGQGIADTQYF.

This clone was seen at least ten times. With the read ending 3 residues before the CDR3 end, the germline J gene is used to fill in that end. This sequence joins TRBV19 and TRBJ1-3; D not certain. This CDR3 is 12 amino acids long. Germline loops: CDR1 LNHDA, CDR2 SQIVND (reference sequence). V shed 8 bases and J shed 3 bases, with 8 bases lying between them. Incomplete CDR3 DNA: TGTGCCAGTTCCACGGGTGGAAACACC. It encodes CASSTGGNT. The whole CDR3 reads CASSTGGNTIYF.

This clone was seen repeatedly, ten times or more. The observed sequence ends 3 residues before the CDR3 terminus, with the missing tail filled in from the germline J gene. V gene TRBV20-1 combines with J gene TRBJ2-7, with D maybe TRBD2 (6 bases). Per germline, CDR1 DFQATT and CDR2 SNEGSKA (reference sequence). The CDR3 runs 15 residues. V lost 5 bases to trimming and J lost 2 bases, with 19 bases between them. CDR3 in amino acids: CSADLRRESTYEQYF. The part of the CDR3 DNA that was read is TGCAGTGCTGACCTAAGGCGGGAAAGTACCTACGAG.

This clone occurred many times. Read sequence stops 3 residues before the CDR3 end, and the germline J gene provides the missing end. The rearrangement uses TRBV19 and TRBJ1-2; D not certain. The CDR3 has 11 amino acids. The germline V gene encodes CDR1 LNHDA and CDR2 SQIVND (reference sequence). Trimming pared 7 bases from V and 6 bases from J, leaving 9 bases between. CDR3 DNA (partial): TGTGCCAGTAAAGGCGGGGATGGC. Residues: CASKGGDG. In full, the CDR3 is CASKGGDGYTF.

This clone was seen many times. The sequence runs out 3 residues before the end of the CDR3; the remainder is reconstructed from the germline J gene. The chain is built from TRBV10-3 and TRBJ1-5; D is possibly TRBD1 (6 bases). The V gene lost 11 bases and the J gene lost 4 bases, with 15 bases spanning the gap. The CDR3 is 13 residues long. Germline V gene lookup returns CDR1 ENHRY and CDR2 SYGVKD. The CDR3 sequence: CASAGAPNQPQHF. CDR3 bases read: TGTGCCTCCGCAGGGGCACCTAATCAGCCC.

Turning to this clone: The observed sequence ends 3 residues before the CDR3 terminus, with the missing tail filled in from the germline J gene. This sequence joins TRBV19 and TRBJ2-3, with TRBD2 as a possible D gene (5 bases). Germline CDR1 and CDR2: LNHDA and SQIVND (reference sequence). This CDR3 has 15 amino acids. Trimming removed 4 bases at V and 0 bases at J, with 11 bases between. The covered CDR3 bases are TGTGCCAGTAGTACTACCGGACTGAGCACAGATACG. Its translation: CASSTTGLSTDT. The whole CDR3 sequence is CASSTTGLSTDTQYF. Variable domain in full (rest from reference TRBV19 and TRBJ2-3): DGGITQSPKYLFRKEGQNVTLSCEQNLNHDAMYWYRQDPGQGLRLIYYSQIVNDFQKGDIAEGYSVSREKKESFPLTVTSAQKNPTAFYLCASSTTGLSTDTQYFGPGTRLTVL.

This clone has a count of ten or more. The CDR3 end is not reached by the read, which stops 3 residues before it; the germline J gene fills it in. The chain couples TRBV19 to TRBJ1-6; 9 nucleotides agree with TRBD1. The CDR3 extends over 14 amino acids. The germline V gene encodes CDR1 LNHDA and CDR2 SQIVND (reference sequence). V trimming: 10 bases; J trimming: 5 bases; junction bases outside the gene matches: 6. The CDR3 sequence is CATRDRDNNSPLHF. The part of the CDR3 DNA that was read is TGTGCCACAAGGGACAGGGATAATAATTCACCC.

This clone was seen many times. CDR3 residues: CAWSVRGANVLTF. The part of the CDR3 DNA that was read is TGTGCCTGGAGTGTCCGGGGGGCCAACGTC. The chain employs TRBV30 and TRBJ2-6, with D hard to call. The CDR3 is cut off 3 residues early in the read; its end comes from the germline J gene. The CDR3 totals 13 residues. CDR1 and CDR2 from the germline V gene are GTSNPN and SVGIG (reference sequence). V was pared by 0 bases and J by 4 bases, with 4 bases between.

This clone was seen ten or more times. The observed sequence ends 3 residues before the CDR3 terminus, with the missing tail filled in from the germline J gene. The chain is built from TRBV20-1 and TRBJ2-1; 9 nucleotides line up with TRBD2. Trimming cost V 3 bases and J 3 bases; bases outside gene matches: 0. The CDR3 covers 13 residues. CDR1 is DFQATT, CDR2 SNEGSKA, per germline (reference sequence). CDR3: CSASSGSYNEQFF. The DNA read from the CDR3 is TGCAGTGCTAGTAGCGGGAGCTACAATGAG.

This clone was found many times. The read ends 3 residues shy of where the CDR3 ends; the end is completed using the germline J gene. V is TRBV11-2 and J is TRBJ1-4; D is perhaps TRBD1 (5 bases). The CDR3 is 15 residues long. Germline values: CDR1 SGHAT, CDR2 FQNNGV. Between the trimmed V and J ends, which lost 5 bases and 2 bases, there was a span of 12 bases. The DNA read from the CDR3 is TGTGCCAGCAGCAATGTGGGGCAGACTAATGAAAAA. It is translated as CASSNVGQTNEK. The whole CDR3 protein reads CASSNVGQTNEKLFF.

This clone was seen at least ten times. The read is 3 residues too short to cover the CDR3 end, so that end is filled in from the germline J gene. The same CDR3 arises from other DNA sequences in this sample as well. The rearrangement uses TRBV18 and TRBJ2-7; 9 bases map to TRBD1. Germline CDR1 reads KGHSH; CDR2 reads LQKENI. With V trimmed by 4 bases and J by 1 base, 8 bases remained unmatched. CDR3 size: 16 residues. The CDR3 is CASSRPGQGGSYEQYF. CDR3 bases read: TGTGCCAGCTCACGACCGGGACAGGGAGGATCCTACGAG. The full variable domain, with the rest looked up from reference TRBV18 and TRBJ2-7, is NAGVMQNPRHLVRRRGQEARLRCSPMKGHSHVYWYRQLPEEGLKFMVYLQKENIIDESGMPKERFSAEFPKEGPSILRIQQVVRGDSAAYFCASSRPGQGGSYEQYFGPGTRLTVT.

This clone was seen ten or more times. The observed sequence ends 3 residues before the CDR3 terminus, with the missing tail filled in from the germline J gene. This chain uses TRBV28 with TRBJ2-3, with D maybe TRBD2 (6 bases). CDR1 is MDHEN and CDR2 is SYDVKM in the germline V gene. CDR3 length equals 16 residues. V gave up 2 bases and J gave up 0 bases, with 12 bases separating them. The CDR3 loop reads CASSLTSLPSTDTQYF. Partial CDR3 DNA: TGTGCCAGCAGTTTAACTAGCCTCCCTAGCACAGATACG.

This clone was counted ten times or more. The missing CDR3 end, 3 residues past where the read stops, is filled in from the germline J gene. The chain has TRBV7-2 and TRBJ1-2, with D possibly TRBD1 on 6 matching bases. The CDR3 loop spans 16 amino acids. Looked up from germline, CDR1 is SGHTA and CDR2 is FQGNSA. V lost 0 bases to trimming and J lost 3 bases, with 14 bases between them. The CDR3 spells CASSLALGAKYYGYTF. CDR3 bases read: TGTGCCAGCAGCTTAGCTTTGGGGGCGAAGTACTATGGC.

The table lists this clone with many counts. The read stops 3 residues short of the end of the CDR3; the missing end is completed from the germline J gene. The chain uses TRBV19 and TRBJ1-1; D might be TRBD1 (5 bases). The CDR3 consists of 13 residues. In germline, CDR1 is LNHDA, CDR2 SQIVND (reference sequence). The CDR3 reads CASSMGGSMRAFF. Partial CDR3 DNA: TGTGCCAGTAGTATGGGGGGTTCGATGCGA.

At least ten counts were recorded for this clone. The CDR3 end lies 3 residues beyond the end of the read and is filled in from the germline J gene. The J gene is TRBJ2-7, the V gene TRBV20-1; no reliable D call. CDR1 DFQATT and CDR2 SNEGSKA come from the germline V gene (reference sequence). Deletions cut 3 bases from V and 3 bases from J, with 9 bases between. There are 12 residues in the CDR3. CDR3 in amino acids: CSARAFRYEQYF. The sequenced part of the CDR3 DNA is TGCAGTGCTAGGGCCTTTCGCTACGAG.

This clone was seen at least ten times. The CDR3 end falls 3 residues outside the read, so it is completed with the germline J gene. The chain carries TRBV18 and TRBJ2-1, with 8 bases matching TRBD1. The CDR3 consists of 17 residues. The V gene end was trimmed by 1 base and the J gene end by 7 bases; junction bases not matched to a gene: 12. CDR1 and CDR2 from the germline V gene are KGHSH and LQKENI. Here the CDR3 reads CASSPRSGGKFGNEQFF. CDR3 DNA (partial): TGTGCCAGCTCACCACGGTCAGGGGGCAAGTTTGGAAATGAG.

The table lists this clone with many counts. The CDR3 extends 3 residues past the end of the read, so its final part is completed from the germline J gene. This sequence joins TRBV5-1 and TRBJ1-4; TRBD1 matches 7 bases. J was trimmed by 7 bases and V by 1 base; bases with no gene match: 7. The CDR3 totals 15 residues. Germline CDR1 SGHRS, CDR2 YFSETQ. The covered CDR3 bases are TGCGCCAGCAGCTTGACAGGGGCAGGGGGTGAAAAA. As protein: CASSLTGAGGEK. The CDR3, in full, reads CASSLTGAGGEKLFF.

In this sample, this clone turned up many times. The read ends 3 residues early relative to the CDR3; the germline J gene fills the gap. The V call is TRBV12-3 or TRBV12-4, the J call TRBJ1-4; 10 bases agree with TRBD1. V gave up 4 bases and J gave up 8 bases; unmatched junction bases: 4. There are 14 residues in the CDR3. The CDR3 is CASSSATGGEKLFF. The covered CDR3 bases are TGTGCCAGCAGTTCTGCGACAGGGGGCGAAAAA.

This clone was observed many times. The CDR3 is cut off 3 residues early in the read; its end comes from the germline J gene. The chain recombines TRBV5-6 with TRBJ1-2; D possibly corresponds to TRBD1 (5 bases). The V gene's germline CDR1 is SGHDT and CDR2 YYEEEE. The CDR3 has 14 residues. V shed 0 bases and J shed 2 bases, with 8 bases lying between them. Partial CDR3 DNA: TGTGCCAGCAGCTTGGGGCAGGGCAACTATGGC. This encodes CASSLGQGNYG. The whole CDR3 sequence reads CASSLGQGNYGYTF. Looking up the rest from reference TRBV5-6 and TRBJ1-2 gives the full variable domain: DAGVTQSPTHLIKTRGQQVTLRCSPKSGHDTVSWYQQALGQGPQFIFQYYEEEERQRGNFPDRFSGHQFPNYSSELNVNALLLGDSALYLCASSLGQGNYGYTFGSGTRLTVV.

This clone was counted many times. The read terminates 3 residues ahead of where the CDR3 ends, so the germline J gene completes it. V usage is TRBV5-1 and J usage is TRBJ2-7, with D possibly being TRBD2 (6 bases). This CDR3 has 13 amino acids. Germline V gives CDR1 SGHRS, CDR2 YFSETQ. The ends were cut back, 4 bases at V and 1 base at J, with 9 bases in the middle. The sequenced CDR3 bases are TGCGCCAGCAGCCAGACTAGTTCCTACGAG. This translates into CASSQTSSYE. The entire CDR3 protein reads CASSQTSSYEQYF.

Ten or more counts support this clone. The read finishes 3 residues shy of the CDR3 end, and the germline J gene is used to complete it. V usage is TRBV6-1 and J usage is TRBJ2-7, with TRBD1 matching over 9 bases. The ends lost 1 base at V and 1 base at J; junction bases unmatched: 5. Germline lookup yields CDR1 MNHNS and CDR2 SASEGT. The CDR3 has 16 residues. CDR3 DNA, as far as it was read: TGTGCCAGCAGTGAAGTCTCCGGGACAGGGTCCTACGAG. Translated, it gives CASSEVSGTGSYE. The entire CDR3 reads CASSEVSGTGSYEQYF.